Included here is one TCR beta chain sequence, with context. Grouping used clinical history reported by participants in a survey and questionnaire. This specimen belongs to a study of blood T cell repertoires in COVID-19. Study-wide background: Samples representing acute and convalescent COVID-19 were sourced from the United States, Italy and Spain. Nucleic acid was either cDNA or gDNA, and it came from T cells, B-cell-depleted T cells, or PBMCs.

In the source study's methods: Estimation of nucleated cell counts was performed using reference gene primer amplification. Here immunoSEQ multiplex PCR was the method, and the copy in TCRdb shows in-frame clones only, minus some. The DNA gave D and trimming, while V, J and clone size come from that table. The table has some 200,000 clones, roughly 84% seen once. The germline V and J ends were trimmed by 9 bases and 9 bases, with 11 bases remaining between them. The CDR3 contains 10 residues. The germline V gene has CDR1 SNHLY and CDR2 FYNNEI. What was sequenced was PBMCs or T cells enriched from blood (not recorded which). The sequence came from a man in his thirties or forties in a cohort exposed to, infected with or recovered from COVID-19 (not recorded which). V and J are TRBV2 and TRBJ1-2; D is perhaps TRBD1 (5 bases). Here the CDR3 DNA reads TGTGCCAGAGAGAAGGGGAGCTACACCTTC. Protein product: CAREKGSYTF.